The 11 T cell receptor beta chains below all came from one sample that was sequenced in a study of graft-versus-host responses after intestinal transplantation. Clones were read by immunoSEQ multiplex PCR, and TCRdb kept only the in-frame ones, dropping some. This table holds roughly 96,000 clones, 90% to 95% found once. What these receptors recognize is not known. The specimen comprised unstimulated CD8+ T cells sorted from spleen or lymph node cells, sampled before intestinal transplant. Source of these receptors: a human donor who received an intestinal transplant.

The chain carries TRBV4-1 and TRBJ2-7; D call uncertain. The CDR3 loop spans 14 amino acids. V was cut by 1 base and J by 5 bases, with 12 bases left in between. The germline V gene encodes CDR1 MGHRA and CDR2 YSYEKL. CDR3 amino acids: CASSQVGLEDEQYF. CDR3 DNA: TGCGCCAGCAGCCAAGTCGGCCTAGAGGACGAGCAGTACTTC.

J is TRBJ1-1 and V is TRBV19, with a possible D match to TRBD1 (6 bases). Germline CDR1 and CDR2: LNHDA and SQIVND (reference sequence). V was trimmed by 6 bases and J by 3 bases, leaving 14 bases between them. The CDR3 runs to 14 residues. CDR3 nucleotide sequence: TGTGCCAGTAGCCCACAGGGTCTAGACACTGAAGCTTTCTTT. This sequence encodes CASSPQGLDTEAFF.

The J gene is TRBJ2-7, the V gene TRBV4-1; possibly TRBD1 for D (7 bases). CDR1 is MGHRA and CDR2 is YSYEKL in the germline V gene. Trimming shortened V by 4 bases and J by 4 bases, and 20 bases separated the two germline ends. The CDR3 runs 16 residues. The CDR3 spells CASSPDPQGSGYEQYF. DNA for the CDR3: TGCGCCAGCAGCCCGGACCCACAGGGGAGCGGGTACGAGCAGTACTTC.

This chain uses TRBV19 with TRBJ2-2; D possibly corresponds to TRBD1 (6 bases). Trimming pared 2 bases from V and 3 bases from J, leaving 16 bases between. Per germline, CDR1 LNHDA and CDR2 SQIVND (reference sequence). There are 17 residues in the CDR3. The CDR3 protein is CASSIKQGVFHTGELFF. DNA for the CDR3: TGTGCCAGTAGTATAAAACAGGGAGTATTTCACACCGGGGAGCTGTTTTTT. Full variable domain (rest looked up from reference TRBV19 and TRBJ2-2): DGGITQSPKYLFRKEGQNVTLSCEQNLNHDAMYWYRQDPGQGLRLIYYSQIVNDFQKGDIAEGYSVSREKKESFPLTVTSAQKNPTAFYLCASSIKQGVFHTGELFFGEGSRLTVL.

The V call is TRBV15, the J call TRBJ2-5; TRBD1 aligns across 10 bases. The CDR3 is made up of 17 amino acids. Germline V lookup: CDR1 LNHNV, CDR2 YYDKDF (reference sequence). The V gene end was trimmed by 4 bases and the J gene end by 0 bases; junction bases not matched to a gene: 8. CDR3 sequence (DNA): TGTGCCACCAGCATTCCGGGACAGGGGACGTACCAAGAGACCCAGTACTTC. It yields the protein CATSIPGQGTYQETQYF.

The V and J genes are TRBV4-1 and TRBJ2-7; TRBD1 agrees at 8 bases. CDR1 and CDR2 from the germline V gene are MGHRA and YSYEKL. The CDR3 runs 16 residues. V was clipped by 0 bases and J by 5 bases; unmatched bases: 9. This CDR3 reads CASSQDAGQGKHEQYF. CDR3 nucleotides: TGCGCCAGCAGCCAAGATGCAGGACAGGGAAAACACGAGCAGTACTTC.

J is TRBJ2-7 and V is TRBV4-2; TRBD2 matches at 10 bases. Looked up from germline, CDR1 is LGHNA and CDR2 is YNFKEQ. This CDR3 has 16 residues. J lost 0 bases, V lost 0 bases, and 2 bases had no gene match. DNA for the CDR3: TGTGCCAGCAGCCAAGAGGCTAGCGGGGGCTCCTACGAGCAGTACTTC. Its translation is CASSQEASGGSYEQYF.

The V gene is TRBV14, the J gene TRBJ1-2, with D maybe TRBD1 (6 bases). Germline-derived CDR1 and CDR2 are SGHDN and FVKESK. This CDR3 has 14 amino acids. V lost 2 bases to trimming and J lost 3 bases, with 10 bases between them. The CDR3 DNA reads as TGTGCCAGCAGCCAACCGGGACACTACTATGGCTACACCTTC. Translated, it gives CASSQPGHYYGYTF.

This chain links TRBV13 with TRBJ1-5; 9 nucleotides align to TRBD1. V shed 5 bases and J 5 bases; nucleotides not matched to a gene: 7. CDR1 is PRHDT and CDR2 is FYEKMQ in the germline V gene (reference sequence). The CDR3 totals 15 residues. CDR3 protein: CASSPGQGPHQPQHF. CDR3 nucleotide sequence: TGTGCCAGCAGCCCGGGACAGGGCCCCCATCAGCCCCAGCATTTT.

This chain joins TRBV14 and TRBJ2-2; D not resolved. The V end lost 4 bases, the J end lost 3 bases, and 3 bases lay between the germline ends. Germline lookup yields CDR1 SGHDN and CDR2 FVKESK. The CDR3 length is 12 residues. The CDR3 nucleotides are TGTGCCAGCAGCCCTTACACCGGGGAGCTGTTTTTT. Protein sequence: CASSPYTGELFF.

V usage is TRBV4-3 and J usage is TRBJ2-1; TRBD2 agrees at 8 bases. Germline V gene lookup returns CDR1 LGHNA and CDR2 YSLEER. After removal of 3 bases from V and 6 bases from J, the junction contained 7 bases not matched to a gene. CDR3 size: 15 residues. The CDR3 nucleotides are TGCGCCAGCAGCCAGGGGACTAGTTCGGCCAATGAGCAGTTCTTC. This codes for CASSQGTSSANEQFF.